This TCR beta chain came from a study of shared clonotypes between healthy human individuals (TCRdb year 2020). Turning to the overall study: The cohort included three men and a couple of women between 18 and 49 years of age. Per donor, three plates each were used for CD4 naive and CD4 memory, two for CD8 naive, and one for CD8 memory. Blood TCR repertoires of several healthy adults were deeply sequenced to estimate repertoire size and the extent of clonotype sharing between individuals. To increase sequencing depth and limit assay-specific biases, different laboratories used diverse techniques to prepare libraries and sequence TCR repertoires. Each donor's leukapheresis produced roughly between about 0.9 and 9.5 billion PBMCs. What the work shows at the level of the full study, not this receptor alone: Pairwise subsampling led to the expectation that sequencing depth would affect the degree of clonotype sharing among donors. Only blood was sampled, and tissue TCR repertoires likely differ from those in blood. Even with the large sequencing depth, rarefaction of the sorted-subset datasets indicated that sequencing was incomplete. Naive subsets generally had larger estimated clonotype richness than memory subsets. Across several donors, around 5.4% of naive CD4, approximately 3.6% of naive CD8, approximately 2.5% of memory CD4, and around 0.4% of memory CD8 clonotypes were shared. Higher generation probabilities were observed for clonotypes shared by all four sorted-subset donors than for non-shared clonotypes. The small number of donors limited the genetic and exposure-history diversity represented.

Concerning this clone: This clone's antigen is unknown. No much larger clonotype is one base removed from it; base qualities were not supplied.

The V end loses 5 bases and the J end loses 7 bases, and a stretch of 8 bases separates them. According to the germline V gene (reference sequence), CDR1 reads DFQATT and CDR2 reads SNEGSKA. From cysteine to phenylalanine, the CDR3 is 11 amino acids long. Only the CDR3 region is kept as DNA, spanning 33 bases read in frame from base 1. The donors were healthy, HIV-negative adults with no recently reported acute infections or vaccinations. All donors were Caucasian adults living in Nashville, Tennessee, USA. CD8 memory samples were composed of magnetically selected CD45RO+ cells combined with CCR7-negative CD45RA+ effector memory (TemRA) cells. Blood was obtained by leukapheresis, after which PBMCs were separated by Ficoll-Histopaque density gradient centrifugation and cryopreserved in liquid nitrogen vapor phase. Analytical flow cytometry was used to check the purity and quantity of each magnetically sorted T cell population. Each sorted fraction had its genomic DNA isolated and then quantified by UV absorbance on a Nanodrop 2000c.

Using the deep immunoSEQ assay, multiplex PCR amplified TCR CDR3 regions from genomic DNA. Extracted genomic DNA from each cell subset was distributed evenly across all wells of several immunoSEQ 96-well plates, and each plate was treated as a replicate. For sorted subsets, each replicate PCR was loaded with 200 ng genomic DNA, equivalent to 30,000 or so T cell genomes. The purified libraries were quantified using a Qubit 3.0 fluorometer, sized with a Bioanalyzer 2100, and then quantified again using the KAPA Library Quantification kit. Each immunoSEQ 96-well plate was sequenced on its own single-read 150-cycle Illumina NextSeq 550 flow cell. The authors' pipeline ran thus. Because the immunoSEQ output included only junctional sequences and no quality scores, the filtering could not be the same as the filtering used for full-length reads. To assign V/J genes and CDR3, sequences were annotated against IMGT germline references using PyIR, a Python wrapper for IgBLAST v1.9. Any read was removed if the V/J assignment was weak (E-value above 1e-6), the CDR3 was missing, or the read contained stop codons, out-of-frame junctions, or ambiguous translated residues. A V3J clonotype was defined by an identical inferred V gene, J gene, and CDR3 amino acid sequence. Percentage overlap between repertoires was calculated by dividing the number of shared unique clonotypes by the size of the smaller repertoire. Repertoire richness was assessed with RTK rarefaction, the Chao1 estimator, and Recon v2.1 estimates of unobserved clonotypes. Generation probabilities for all TCRbeta clonotypes obtained by the gDNA method from a handful of donors were computed using OLGA. Drawn from immuneACCESS, this table holds only the in-frame rearrangements with V and J called that TCRdb kept. Clones are partly lost; checked studies trace under half to an unresolved V gene and leave the rest unexplained. That table gives V, J and clone size, and the DNA gave D and trimming. This sample holds about 320,000 clones; 80% to 90% were observed only once. Jointly, the top ten make up roughly 15% of the sample.

The sequenced sample was memory CD8+ T cells sorted from blood. The cell subset or site label on this specimen signifies: CD45RO+ cells pooled with CCR7-negative TemRA cells. Here the chain combines TRBV20-1 and TRBJ2-2; the D segment cannot be called with confidence. This clonotype was sampled from a man aged 18-30 years in good health. The CDR3 protein sequence reads: CSALTDGELFF. DNA sequence: TGCAGTGCTTTGACCGACGGGGAGCTGTTTTTT.